Included here is one T cell receptor beta chain sequence, with context. This receptor's antigen is unknown. The input lacks base qualities; no much larger clone sits a single base away. The trial excluded patients who had a history of autoimmune disease or who were on systemic immunosuppression. In every dose cohort, peripheral blood was drawn for TCR sequencing at baseline, cycle 4 day 1, and cycle 7 day 1. Samples came from an open-label, multicenter, first-in-human phase I dose-escalation trial of ivuxolimab. Adults with locally advanced or metastatic head and neck squamous cell, hepatocellular, melanoma or renal cell carcinoma were enrolled in the trial. CD4+ and CD8+ T cells were sorted separately from peripheral blood before TCR sequencing. This sample was included in a study of OX40 agonist ivuxolimab in advanced cancers. About the study as a whole: Ivuxolimab, which targeted the costimulatory receptor OX40 (CD134), was an agonistic, fully human IgG2 monoclonal antibody. Intravenous ivuxolimab was administered to patients every 2 weeks at six dose levels: 0.01, 0.1, 0.3, 1.5, 3 and 10 mg/kg. Among the approximately 54 dose-escalation patients, some 20 had hepatocellular carcinoma, approximately 15 melanoma, 9 renal cell carcinoma and 9 head and neck cancer. A male proportion of around 83% and a mean age of about 60 years, ranging from roughly 20 to 80, were recorded for the dose-escalation cohort. Patients were allowed to have had prior anti-PD-1, anti-PD-L1 or anti-CTLA-4 therapy, and approximately 37% of the dose-escalation patients had been treated with checkpoint inhibitors. Partial responses occurred in three dose-escalation patients: two with cutaneous melanoma and one with hepatocellular carcinoma. The purpose of peripheral TCRbeta sequencing was to test whether ivuxolimab changed TCR sequence diversity and led to clonal T-cell expansion. The paper covers the monotherapy dose-escalation part of the phase I ivuxolimab trial, which included N of about 56 patients. General study outcomes and caveats: Partial responders in the 0.1-3.0 mg/kg groups had among the lowest normalized peripheral clonal expansion, especially among CD8+ T cells. The antigen specificity of the peripheral T cells that underwent clonal expansion was not determined. On average, CD8+ T cells showed more expanded clones than CD4+ T cells after ivuxolimab. Low levels of normalized T-cell clonal expansion were also seen in some nonresponding patients. At doses of 0.1 to 3.0 mg/kg, clonal expansion of both CD4+ and CD8+ T cells in blood was seen between baseline and week 6.

Genomic DNA was extracted from sorted cells for sequencing of the TCRbeta CDR3 region. The immunoSEQ Assay was used to sequence the TCRbeta CDR3 regions. In TCRdb, the immuneACCESS table is reduced to in-frame sequences with V and J assigned. These tables do not hold every clone; where another copy was compared, an unresolved V gene accounts for under half, and the others remain unexplained. This sample lists around 100,000 clones; 75% to 90% were detected once. Approximately 0.3% of the sample rests with the top ten. The germline V gene (reference sequence) gives CDR1 as PRHDT and CDR2 as FYEKMQ. Reading from cysteine to phenylalanine, the CDR3 counts 16 amino acids. The read is trimmed to its CDR3 DNA, 48 bases read in frame from base 1. Ends trimmed: V by 5 bases, J by 0 bases; bases unmatched to a gene: 2.

The V and J genes are TRBV13 and TRBJ2-2, with 11 bases aligning to TRBD1. The clonotype comes from an adult with an advanced solid tumor such as melanoma, head and neck, liver or kidney cancer. This specimen was CD4+ or CD8+ T cells sorted from blood, taken in a trial of the OX40 agonist ivuxolimab. CDR3 loop: CASSPGQGANTGELFF. The nucleotides are TGTGCCAGCAGCCCGGGACAGGGGGCGAACACCGGGGAGCTGTTTTTT.